The present T cell receptor (beta chain) was sequenced within a study of T cells in Graves' hyperthyroidism and ophthalmopathy. This clonotype was picked up many times. V lost 10 bases to trimming and J lost 3 bases, with 13 bases between them. CDR1 and CDR2 from the germline V gene are KGHSH and LQKENI. This CDR3 is built from 12 residues. The investigators amplified TCR beta CDR3 regions from RNA transcripts. HTBI primers were employed in a first-round RT-PCR of the TCR CDR3. In TCRdb, the multiplex PCR reads were re-called with MiXCR into one record per CDR3 protein. Here the sample spans about 98,000 distinct CDR3 sequences, approximately 40% being singletons. Stable Graves' hyperthyroidism meant no ophthalmopathy progression within 18 months. Newly diagnosed hyperthyroidism, duration under 2 months, in patients aged 18 to 65.

The chain joins TRBV18 to TRBJ2-7, with D unclear. Material for sequencing was peripheral blood or thyroid tissue (not recorded which). The receptor was derived from a woman in her twenties or thirties with Graves' hyperthyroidism. This CDR3 is CATRTEGYEQYF. The CDR3 DNA is TGTGCCACCCGGACCGAAGGCTACGAGCAGTACTTC.